The entry that follows covers one T cell receptor beta chain sequence. Antigen unknown. This sample was taken from a study of T cells in localized non-small cell lung cancer. Study conclusions and caveats: Uninvolved adjacent lung, not tumor, had the highest T cell clonality.

The CDR3 runs to 14 residues. The V and J ends lost 7 bases and 5 bases respectively, with 17 bases between them. CDR1 is LNHDA and CDR2 is SQIVND in the germline V gene (reference sequence). Libraries were prepared by immunoSEQ multiplex PCR; TCRdb keeps only in-frame clonotypes and omits some of them. In the table there are roughly 30,000 clones, around 90% of which are singletons. The receptor's source is a female donor over 55 with stage I lung adenocarcinoma. This sample comprised peripheral blood, obtained before any cancer treatment. This chain uses TRBV19 with TRBJ1-2; D perhaps matches TRBD1 (5 bases). The CDR3 sequence: CASTRRDAPYGYTF. The CDR3 nucleotides are TGTGCCAGTACCAGGAGGGACGCTCCTTATGGCTACACCTTC.